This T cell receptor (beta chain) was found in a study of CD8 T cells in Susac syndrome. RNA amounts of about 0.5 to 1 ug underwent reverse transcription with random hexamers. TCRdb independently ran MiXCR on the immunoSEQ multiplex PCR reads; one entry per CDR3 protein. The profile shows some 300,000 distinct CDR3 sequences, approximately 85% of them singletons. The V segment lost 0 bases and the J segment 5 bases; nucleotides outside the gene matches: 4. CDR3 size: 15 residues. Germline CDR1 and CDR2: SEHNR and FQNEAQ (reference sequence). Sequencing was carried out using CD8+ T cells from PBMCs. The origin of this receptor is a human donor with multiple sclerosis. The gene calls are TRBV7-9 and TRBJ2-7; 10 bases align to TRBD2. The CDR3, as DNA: TGTGCCAGCAGCTTAGCTATAGCGGGAGGCCACGAGCAGTACTTC. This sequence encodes CASSLAIAGGHEQYF.